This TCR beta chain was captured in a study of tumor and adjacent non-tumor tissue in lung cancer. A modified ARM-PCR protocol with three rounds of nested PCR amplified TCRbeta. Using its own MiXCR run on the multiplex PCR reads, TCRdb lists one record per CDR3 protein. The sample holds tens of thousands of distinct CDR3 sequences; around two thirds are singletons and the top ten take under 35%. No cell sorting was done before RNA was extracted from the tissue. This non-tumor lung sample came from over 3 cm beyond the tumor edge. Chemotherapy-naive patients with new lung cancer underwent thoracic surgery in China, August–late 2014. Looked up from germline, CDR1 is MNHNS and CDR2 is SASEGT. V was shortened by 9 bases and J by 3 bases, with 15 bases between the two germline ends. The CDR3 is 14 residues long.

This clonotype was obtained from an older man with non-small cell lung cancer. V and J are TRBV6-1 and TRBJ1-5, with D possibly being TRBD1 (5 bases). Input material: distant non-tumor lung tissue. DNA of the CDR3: TGTGCCAGTAGACAGTGGAGATTCAATCAGCCCCAGCATTTT. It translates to CASRQWRFNQPQHF.